This T cell receptor (beta chain) was recorded in a study of OX40 agonist ivuxolimab in advanced cancers. Across the study: The patients got ivuxolimab, which is an agonistic anti-OX40 (CD134) antibody. Partial responses were recorded for three patients, including one with hepatocellular carcinoma and two with cutaneous melanoma. Study-level findings and limits: Doses of 0.1 to 3.0 mg/kg were accompanied by clonal expansion of CD4+ and CD8+ blood T cells by week 6.

On this clone: Its target is unknown.

The table came from immunoSEQ multiplex PCR; TCRdb's copy has only in-frame clones and leaves some out. The sample comprises tens of thousands of clones, 90% of which are singletons, and approximately 0.3% rests with the top ten. The receptor was derived from an adult with an advanced solid tumor such as melanoma, head and neck, liver or kidney cancer. Material: CD4+ or CD8+ T cells sorted from blood, obtained in a trial of the OX40 agonist ivuxolimab.

This chain's CDR3 is CASSPGTGGYHNQPQHF. The CDR3 DNA reads as TGTGCCAGTAGTCCCGGGACAGGGGGATACCACAATCAGCCCCAGCATTTT. The chain combines TRBV19 with TRBJ1-5, with TRBD1 matching 11 bases. The V and J ends lost 5 bases and 3 bases, in that order; junction bases with no gene match: 9. This CDR3 is 17 amino acids long. The germline CDR1 and CDR2 sequences are LNHDA and SQIVND (reference sequence).